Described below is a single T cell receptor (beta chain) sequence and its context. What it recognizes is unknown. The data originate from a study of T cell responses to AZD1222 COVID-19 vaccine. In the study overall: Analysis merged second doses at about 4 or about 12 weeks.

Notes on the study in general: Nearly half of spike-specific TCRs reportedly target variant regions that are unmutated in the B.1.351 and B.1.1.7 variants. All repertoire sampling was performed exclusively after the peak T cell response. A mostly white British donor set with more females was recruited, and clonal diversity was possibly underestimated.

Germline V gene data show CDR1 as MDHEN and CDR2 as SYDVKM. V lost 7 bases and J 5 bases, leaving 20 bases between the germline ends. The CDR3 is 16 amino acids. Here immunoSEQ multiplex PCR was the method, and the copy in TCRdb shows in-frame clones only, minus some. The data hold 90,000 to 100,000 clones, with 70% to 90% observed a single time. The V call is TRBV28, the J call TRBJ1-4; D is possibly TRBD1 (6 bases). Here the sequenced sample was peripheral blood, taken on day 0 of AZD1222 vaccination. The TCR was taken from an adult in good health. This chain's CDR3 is CASTPGGTGTNEKLFF. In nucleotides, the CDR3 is TGTGCCAGCACCCCTGGGGGGACCGGGACAAATGAAAAACTGTTTTTT.